The 8 T cell receptor beta chains reported below all come from one sample, sequenced in a study of Japanese encephalitis immunity and Zika vaccine responses. PBMCs were CFSE-labeled and cultured for 5 to 7 days with peptide pools at 0.75 to 1 ug/mL each. Unfixed live CD56-CD19-CD16-CD3+CD4+ CFSE-low cells were sorted as proliferating CD4 T cells. TCRdb redid the calling of the 5' RACE reads with MiXCR, one entry per CDR3 protein. Among some 1,800 distinct CDR3 sequences listed, about 5.1% were seen once. The sequencing here drew on antigen-activated CD4+ T cells from blood, cultured, taken during a Zika inactivated vaccine study. The source is an adult woman who received an inactivated Zika virus vaccine.

As regards this clonotype: Since a much larger clone is just one base distant, this may be a read error. The chain combines TRBV28 with TRBJ2-7; TRBD2 aligns across 7 bases. Germline loops: CDR1 MDHEN, CDR2 SYDVKM. The V segment lost 3 bases and the J segment 3 bases; nucleotides outside the gene matches: 2. The CDR3 covers 13 residues. CDR3 region: CASSLGGFYEQYF. The CDR3, as DNA: TGTGCCAGCAGTTTGGGGGGGTTCTACGAGCAGTACTTC.

Within the sample, this clonotype is medium-sized. CDR3 loop: CATLPGGTLGIQYF. CDR3 in DNA: TGTGCCACCCTTCCGGGGGGCACCCTGGGCATTCAGTACTTC. The chain joins TRBV28 to TRBJ2-4; the D gene is possibly TRBD2 (7 bases). The CDR3 loop spans 14 amino acids. Deletions cut 10 bases from V and 9 bases from J, with 22 bases between. CDR1 MDHEN and CDR2 SYDVKM come from the germline V gene.

This clonotype occurred a few times. The rearrangement joins TRBV20-1 to TRBJ1-2; 10 bases agree with TRBD1. V shed 3 bases, J shed 5 bases, and the junction held 6 bases outside the gene matches. The CDR3 has 14 residues. Germline assignment: CDR1 DFQATT and CDR2 SNEGSKA (reference sequence). The CDR3 spells CSASVGGQGYGYTF. The CDR3 DNA is TGCAGTGCTAGCGTCGGGGGACAGGGGTATGGCTACACCTTC.

This clonotype qualifies as medium-sized. The chain links TRBV12-3 or TRBV12-4 to TRBJ1-2, with D perhaps matching TRBD1 (5 bases). The CDR3 covers 14 residues. Trimming took 1 base from V and 8 from J, leaving 14 bases between them. Here the CDR3 DNA reads TGTGCCAGCAGTTTAGAAAAAGGGACCGCCGGCTACACCTTC. As protein: CASSLEKGTAGYTF.

This clonotype was counted many times. The chain recombines TRBV27 with TRBJ1-5; TRBD1 agrees at 7 bases. Trimming took 6 bases from V and 5 from J; bases not matched to a gene: 16. The CDR3 runs to 17 residues. CDR1 MNHEY and CDR2 SMNVEV come from the germline V gene (reference sequence). CDR3 region: CASSPGWGSGGYQPQHF. DNA for the CDR3: TGTGCCAGCAGCCCTGGGTGGGGCTCAGGGGGGTATCAGCCCCAGCATTTT.

This clonotype was observed a few times. V gene TRBV28 combines with J gene TRBJ1-3, with D uncertain. The CDR3 spans 15 residues. Germline CDR1 reads MDHEN; CDR2 reads SYDVKM. Trimming pared 6 bases from V and 0 bases from J, leaving 12 bases between. CDR3 nucleotides: TGTGCCAGCAGGGAAGGGCTAAGCTCTGGAAACACCATATATTTT. Residues: CASREGLSSGNTIYF. The full variable domain, completed using reference TRBV28 and TRBJ1-3, is DVKVTQSSRYLVKRTGEKVFLECVQDMDHENMFWYRQDPGLGLRLIYFSYDVKMKEKGDIPEGYSVSREKKERFSLILESASTNQTSMYLCASREGLSSGNTIYFGEGSWLTVV.

In regard to this clonotype: A much larger clonotype is one base distant, so this may be a read error. This chain uses TRBV6-5 with TRBJ2-1; 12 positions agree with TRBD2. CDR3 size: 17 residues. The germline CDR1 and CDR2 sequences are MNHEY and SVGAGI. V was clipped by 0 bases and J by 7 bases; unmatched bases: 7. CDR3 sequence reads: CASSYSATSGGLNEQFF. The DNA for the CDR3 is TGTGCCAGCAGTTACTCCGCGACTAGCGGGGGATTAAATGAGCAGTTCTTC.

This clonotype was recorded a few times. The V gene is TRBV18, the J gene TRBJ2-7; tentative D call: TRBD2 (6 bases). The CDR3 sequence is 13 residues long. Trimming took 2 bases from V and 2 from J, leaving 7 bases between them. CDR1 and CDR2 from the germline V gene are KGHSH and LQKENI. The CDR3 nucleotides read TGTGCCAGCTCACCAAGGAGGGCCTACGAGCAGTACTTC. It yields the protein CASSPRRAYEQYF.